What follows are 6 T cell receptor beta chains derived from one specimen sequenced in a study of blood T cell repertoires in COVID-19. Profiled with immunoSEQ multiplex PCR; TCRdb holds only in-frame clones, not every one. The sample includes approximately 68,000 clones, around 83% of them seen just once. Source material: peripheral blood. Receptors originate from a woman of 80 years or more with active or convalescent COVID-19.

The CDR3 DNA reads as TGTGCCAGCTCACCGATGTCTACCAACTCACAAGAGACCCAGTACTTC. This encodes CASSPMSTNSQETQYF. This chain uses TRBV18 with TRBJ2-5; D call uncertain. Trimming took 3 bases from V and 2 from J, leaving 16 bases between them. From germline, CDR1 is KGHSH and CDR2 LQKENI. This CDR3 contains 16 residues.

This chain links TRBV5-1 with TRBJ1-4; D is possibly TRBD1 (6 bases). In germline, CDR1 is SGHRS, CDR2 YFSETQ. Trimming took off 6 bases at V and 8 bases at J, with 44 bases between the two ends. The CDR3 runs 23 residues. CDR3 protein: CASNQTGRWENGSAFGRNEKLFF. CDR3 DNA sequence: TGCGCCAGCAACCAAACAGGGCGTTGGGAGAATGGGTCGGCTTTTGGGAGAAACGAAAAACTGTTTTTT. Using reference TRBV5-1 and TRBJ1-4 for the parts outside the CDR3, the full variable domain is KAGVTQTPRYLIKTRGQQVTLSCSPISGHRSVSWYQQTPGQGLQFLFEYFSETQRNKGNFPGRFSGRQFSNSRSEMNVSTLELGDSALYLCASNQTGRWENGSAFGRNEKLFFGSGTQLSVL.

CDR3 sequence reads: CAWSVRGGGSQYF. CDR3 DNA sequence: TGTGCCTGGAGTGTACGTGGAGGGGGCTCCCAGTACTTC. This rearrangement joins TRBV30 to TRBJ2-5; perhaps TRBD1 as D (7 bases). V was shortened by 0 bases and J by 9 bases, with 14 bases between the two germline ends. The CDR3 spans 13 residues. The germline CDR1 and CDR2 sequences are GTSNPN and SVGIG (reference sequence).

The V call is TRBV19, the J call TRBJ1-4, with D perhaps TRBD1 (6 bases). The CDR3 is 14 amino acids. CDR1 and CDR2 (germline): LNHDA, SQIVND (reference sequence). Trimming pared 2 bases from V and 6 bases from J, leaving 10 bases between. DNA for the CDR3: TGTGCCAGTAGTATAACAGGGTTGGATGAAAAACTGTTTTTT. Translated, it gives CASSITGLDEKLFF. The variable domain in full, with the rest retrieved from reference TRBV19 and TRBJ1-4, is DGGITQSPKYLFRKEGQNVTLSCEQNLNHDAMYWYRQDPGQGLRLIYYSQIVNDFQKGDIAEGYSVSREKKESFPLTVTSAQKNPTAFYLCASSITGLDEKLFFGSGTQLSVL.

The genes are TRBV30 and TRBJ1-5, with unresolved D. The CDR3 covers 13 residues. With 0 bases removed from V and 5 bases from J, the gap between germline ends came to 8 bases. Germline CDR1 GTSNPN, CDR2 SVGIG (reference sequence). The CDR3 DNA reads as TGTGCCTGGAGTGTCTCTGAGGATCAGCCCCAGCATTTT. Residues: CAWSVSEDQPQHF.

The chain is built from TRBV7-2 and TRBJ1-2; TRBD1 might be the D (5 bases). The CDR3 spans 15 residues. Germline CDR1 and CDR2: SGHTA and FQGNSA. V gave up 5 bases and J gave up 4 bases, with 17 bases separating them. CDR3 bases: TGTGCCAGCAGCCCCTCACAGGCCGGCAGCTATGGCTACACCTTC. Amino acid sequence: CASSPSQAGSYGYTF.